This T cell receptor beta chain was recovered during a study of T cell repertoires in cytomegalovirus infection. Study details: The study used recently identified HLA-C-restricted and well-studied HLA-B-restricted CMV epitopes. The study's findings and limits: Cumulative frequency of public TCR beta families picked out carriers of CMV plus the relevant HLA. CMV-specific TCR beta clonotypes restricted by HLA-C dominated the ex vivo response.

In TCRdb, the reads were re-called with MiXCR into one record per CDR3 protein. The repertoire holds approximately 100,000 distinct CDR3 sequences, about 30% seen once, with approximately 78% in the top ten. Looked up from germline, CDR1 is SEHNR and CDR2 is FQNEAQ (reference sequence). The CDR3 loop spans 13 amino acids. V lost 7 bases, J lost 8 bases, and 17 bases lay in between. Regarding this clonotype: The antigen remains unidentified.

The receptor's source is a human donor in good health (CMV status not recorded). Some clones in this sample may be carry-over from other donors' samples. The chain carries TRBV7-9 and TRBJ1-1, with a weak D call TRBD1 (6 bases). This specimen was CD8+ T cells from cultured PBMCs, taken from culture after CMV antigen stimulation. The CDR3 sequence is CASTRMGDIEAFF. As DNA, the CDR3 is TGTGCCAGCACCAGGATGGGGGACATCGAAGCTTTCTTT.